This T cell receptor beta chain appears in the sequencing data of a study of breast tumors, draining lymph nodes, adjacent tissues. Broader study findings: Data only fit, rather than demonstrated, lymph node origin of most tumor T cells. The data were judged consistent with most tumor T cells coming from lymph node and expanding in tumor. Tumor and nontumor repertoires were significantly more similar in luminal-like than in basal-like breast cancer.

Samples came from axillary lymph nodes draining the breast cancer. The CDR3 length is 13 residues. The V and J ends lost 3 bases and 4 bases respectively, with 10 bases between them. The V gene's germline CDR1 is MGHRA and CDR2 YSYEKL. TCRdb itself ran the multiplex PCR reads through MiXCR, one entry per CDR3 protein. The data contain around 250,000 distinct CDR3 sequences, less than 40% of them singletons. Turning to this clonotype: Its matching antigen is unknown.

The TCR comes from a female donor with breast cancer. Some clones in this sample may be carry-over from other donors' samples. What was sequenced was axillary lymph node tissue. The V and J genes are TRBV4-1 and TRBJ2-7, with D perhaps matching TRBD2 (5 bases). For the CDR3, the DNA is TGCGCCAGCAGCCACTCCGAGGGTTACGAGCAGTACTTC. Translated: CASSHSEGYEQYF.